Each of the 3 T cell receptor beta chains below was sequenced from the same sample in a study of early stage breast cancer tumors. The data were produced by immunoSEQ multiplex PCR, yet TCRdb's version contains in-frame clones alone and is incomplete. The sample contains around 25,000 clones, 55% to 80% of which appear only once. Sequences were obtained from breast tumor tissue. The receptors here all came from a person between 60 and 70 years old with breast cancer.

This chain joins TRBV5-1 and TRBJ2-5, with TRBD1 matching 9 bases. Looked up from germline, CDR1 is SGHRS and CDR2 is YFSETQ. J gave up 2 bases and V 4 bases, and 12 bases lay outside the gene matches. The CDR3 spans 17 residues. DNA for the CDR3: TGCGCCAGCAGCACCGCCGTGACAGGGGGAAGTCAAGAGACCCAGTACTTC. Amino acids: CASSTAVTGGSQETQYF.

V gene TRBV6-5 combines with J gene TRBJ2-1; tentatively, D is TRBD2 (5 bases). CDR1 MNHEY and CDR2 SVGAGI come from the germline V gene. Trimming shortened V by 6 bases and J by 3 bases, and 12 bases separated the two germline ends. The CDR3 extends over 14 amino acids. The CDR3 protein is CASRERASYNEQFF. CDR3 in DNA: TGTGCCAGCAGGGAGAGGGCCAGCTACAATGAGCAGTTCTTC.

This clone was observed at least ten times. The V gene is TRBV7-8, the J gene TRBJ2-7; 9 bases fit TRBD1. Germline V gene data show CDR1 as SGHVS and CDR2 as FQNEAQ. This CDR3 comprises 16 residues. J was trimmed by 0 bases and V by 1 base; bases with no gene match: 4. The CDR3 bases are TGTGCCAGCAGCTTAGAAGGACAGGGGAGCTCCTACGAGCAGTACTTC. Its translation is CASSLEGQGSSYEQYF.